This is a list of T cell receptor beta chains from one sample in a study of CD8 T cells in ankylosing spondylitis. From the 5' RACE reads, TCRdb called clonotypes with MiXCR, one entry per CDR3 protein. The table shows about 180,000 distinct CDR3 sequences, with 9.5% to 10% occurring only once. Source material: blood, either unsorted or a sorted T cell fraction (not recorded which). These receptors originate from a female donor with ankylosing spondylitis or in good health (not recorded which). CDR3s include the opening cysteine and the closing phenylalanine or tryptophan. Fields, in order: J gene, CDR3 length, clone size, D gene, V gene, CDR3 DNA, CDR3 protein. The D gene is left open where the match is weak. The listing skips clone size in some rows; elsewhere it reads once, few, many or a size class.

J gene: TRBJ2-5; CDR3 length: 15; clone size: many; D gene: -; V gene: TRBV24-1; CDR3 DNA: TGTGCCACCAGTGATTTGCAAGCGGGTCAAGAGACCCAGTACTTC; CDR3 protein: CATSDLQAGQETQYF
J gene: TRBJ2-1; CDR3 length: 16; clone size: few; D gene: -; V gene: TRBV19; CDR3 DNA: TGTGCCAGTAGTATAGTAGCTGGGGGCGCGTTAGATGAGCAGTTCTTC; CDR3 protein: CASSIVAGGALDEQFF
J gene: TRBJ2-2; CDR3 length: 15; clone size: -; D gene: -; V gene: TRBV11-2; CDR3 DNA: TGTGCCAGCAGCTTAAAGGGAGGGGGCACCGGGGAGCTGTTTTTT; CDR3 protein: CASSLKGGGTGELFF
J gene: TRBJ2-1; CDR3 length: 16; clone size: few; D gene: TRBD2; V gene: TRBV7-9; CDR3 DNA: TGTGCCAGCAGCTCCGTTCAAGGGACTAGCGGTCTAAAGCAGTTCTTC; CDR3 protein: CASSSVQGTSGLKQFF
J gene: TRBJ2-7; CDR3 length: 14; clone size: many; D gene: TRBD2; V gene: TRBV7-8; CDR3 DNA: TGTGCCAGCAGCTCCGGGACTAGCGGTTCCGAGCAGTACTTC; CDR3 protein: CASSSGTSGSEQYF
J gene: TRBJ2-2; CDR3 length: 13; clone size: -; D gene: -; V gene: TRBV6-5; CDR3 DNA: TGTGCCAGCATACTCACCGGGGCCGGGGAGCTGTTTTTT; CDR3 protein: CASILTGAGELFF
J gene: TRBJ2-1; CDR3 length: 15; clone size: -; D gene: -; V gene: TRBV12-3/TRBV12-4; CDR3 DNA: TGTGCCAGCAGTTTGGGAGCGACCATGTACAATGAGCAGTTCTTC; CDR3 protein: CASSLGATMYNEQFF
J gene: TRBJ1-4; CDR3 length: 17; clone size: few; D gene: -; V gene: TRBV12-3/TRBV12-4; CDR3 DNA: TGTGCCAGCAGCCTACGACCCACGGGCCGTTCTAATGAAAAACTGTTTTTT; CDR3 protein: CASSLRPTGRSNEKLFF
J gene: TRBJ2-1; CDR3 length: 13; clone size: few; D gene: -; V gene: TRBV7-7; CDR3 DNA: TGTGCCAGCAGCTTAAGGGAGTACAATGAGCAGTTCTTC; CDR3 protein: CASSLREYNEQFF
J gene: TRBJ2-1; CDR3 length: 17; clone size: few; D gene: TRBD2; V gene: TRBV4-3; CDR3 DNA: TGCGCCAGCAGCCAAGGTTCCCTGACTAGCGGGTACAATGAGCAGTTCTTC; CDR3 protein: CASSQGSLTSGYNEQFF
J gene: TRBJ2-2; CDR3 length: 13; clone size: many; D gene: TRBD2; V gene: TRBV7-9; CDR3 DNA: TGTGCCATTCTAGCGGGAGACACCGGGGAGCTGTTTTTT; CDR3 protein: CAILAGDTGELFF
J gene: TRBJ2-6; CDR3 length: 15; clone size: few; D gene: -; V gene: TRBV10-3; CDR3 DNA: TGTGCCATCAGTGAGTATCAGAGTGGGGCCAACGTCCTGACTTTC; CDR3 protein: CAISEYQSGANVLTF
J gene: TRBJ2-3; CDR3 length: 12; clone size: many; D gene: -; V gene: TRBV7-9; CDR3 DNA: TGTGCCAGCAGCTCGTTATCAGATACGCAGTATTTT; CDR3 protein: CASSSLSDTQYF
J gene: TRBJ2-7; CDR3 length: 15; clone size: few; D gene: -; V gene: TRBV4-3; CDR3 DNA: TGCGCCAGCAGCCAAGATTACAGTTGGACCTACGAGCAGTACTTC; CDR3 protein: CASSQDYSWTYEQYF
J gene: TRBJ2-7; CDR3 length: 15; clone size: -; D gene: TRBD1; V gene: TRBV5-6; CDR3 DNA: TGTGCCAGCAGCTTTAGGGACAGGGGCCAAGGGGAGCAGTACTTC; CDR3 protein: CASSFRDRGQGEQYF
J gene: TRBJ2-7; CDR3 length: 12; clone size: -; D gene: -; V gene: TRBV29-1; CDR3 DNA: TGCAGCGTTGTAGAGGAATCCTACGAGCAGTACTTC; CDR3 protein: CSVVEESYEQYF
J gene: TRBJ2-5; CDR3 length: 13; clone size: many; D gene: -; V gene: TRBV10-3; CDR3 DNA: TGTGCCATCAGTCCAGGGGTTGGGGAGACCCAGTACTTC; CDR3 protein: CAISPGVGETQYF
J gene: TRBJ1-2; CDR3 length: 15; clone size: few; D gene: -; V gene: TRBV9; CDR3 DNA: TGTGCCAGCAGCTTTTACGCCTACGGGAACTATGGCTACACCTTC; CDR3 protein: CASSFYAYGNYGYTF
J gene: TRBJ2-3; CDR3 length: 16; clone size: few; D gene: TRBD1; V gene: TRBV10-3; CDR3 DNA: TGTGCCATCAGCCAATCCGGGACAGACAGCACAGATACGCAGTATTTT; CDR3 protein: CAISQSGTDSTDTQYF
J gene: TRBJ1-1; CDR3 length: 13; clone size: -; D gene: TRBD1; V gene: TRBV29-1; CDR3 DNA: TGCAGCGTTGCCTACAGGGGAGGAACTGAAGCTTTCTTT; CDR3 protein: CSVAYRGGTEAFF
J gene: TRBJ1-2; CDR3 length: 15; clone size: -; D gene: -; V gene: TRBV4-3; CDR3 DNA: TGCGCCAGCAGCCAAGAGGAGCAGGGAAGATATGGCTACACCTTC; CDR3 protein: CASSQEEQGRYGYTF
J gene: TRBJ2-1; CDR3 length: 14; clone size: -; D gene: TRBD2; V gene: TRBV20-1; CDR3 DNA: TGCAGTGCTAAAGCGGGAGGGCCCTACAATGAGCAGTTCTTC; CDR3 protein: CSAKAGGPYNEQFF
J gene: TRBJ2-1; CDR3 length: 16; clone size: -; D gene: -; V gene: TRBV11-2; CDR3 DNA: TGTGCCAGCAGCTTAGATGTTGCAAGCTCCTACAATGAGCAGTTCTTC; CDR3 protein: CASSLDVASSYNEQFF
J gene: TRBJ2-3; CDR3 length: 14; clone size: few; D gene: -; V gene: TRBV15; CDR3 DNA: TGTGCCACCAGCAGAGATACTAGCACAGATACGCAGTATTTT; CDR3 protein: CATSRDTSTDTQYF
J gene: TRBJ2-7; CDR3 length: 10; clone size: many; D gene: -; V gene: TRBV6-1; CDR3 DNA: TGTGCCAGCAGGGACTACGAGCAGTACTTC; CDR3 protein: CASRDYEQYF
J gene: TRBJ2-5; CDR3 length: 14; clone size: few; D gene: -; V gene: TRBV6-1; CDR3 DNA: TGTGCCAGCAGTCCCCTTATGCAAGAGGAGACCCAGTACTTC; CDR3 protein: CASSPLMQEETQYF
J gene: TRBJ2-1; CDR3 length: 17; clone size: few; D gene: TRBD2; V gene: TRBV4-3; CDR3 DNA: TGCGCCAGCAGCCAGGACTCTAGCGGGAGCTCCTACAATGAGCAGTTCTTC; CDR3 protein: CASSQDSSGSSYNEQFF
J gene: TRBJ2-3; CDR3 length: 12; clone size: -; D gene: -; V gene: TRBV24-1; CDR3 DNA: TGTGCCACCAGTGTCGGGCCAGATACGCAGTATTTT; CDR3 protein: CATSVGPDTQYF
J gene: TRBJ2-2; CDR3 length: 15; clone size: few; D gene: TRBD2; V gene: TRBV6-5; CDR3 DNA: TGTGCCAGCAGCCTTACTAGCGGGAGTACCGGGGAGCTGTTTTTT; CDR3 protein: CASSLTSGSTGELFF
J gene: TRBJ2-2; CDR3 length: 18; clone size: -; D gene: TRBD2; V gene: TRBV4-3; CDR3 DNA: TGCGCCAGCAGCCAAGATCGGCAGCGGGAGGGCCACACCGGGGAGCTGTTTTTT; CDR3 protein: CASSQDRQREGHTGELFF
J gene: TRBJ2-6; CDR3 length: 18; clone size: -; D gene: -; V gene: TRBV21-1; CDR3 DNA: TGTGCCAGCAGCAAAGAGGGGACAGGGACCTCTGGGGCCAACGTCCTGACTTTC; CDR3 protein: CASSKEGTGTSGANVLTF
J gene: TRBJ2-1; CDR3 length: 15; clone size: -; D gene: TRBD2; V gene: TRBV7-9; CDR3 DNA: TGTGCCAGCAGCCTACTGGGACTAGCCAACAATGAGCAGTTCTTC; CDR3 protein: CASSLLGLANNEQFF
J gene: TRBJ1-4; CDR3 length: 13; clone size: few; D gene: -; V gene: TRBV29-1; CDR3 DNA: TGCAGCGTTGTTACCTACTTTAATGAAAAACTGTTTTTT; CDR3 protein: CSVVTYFNEKLFF
J gene: TRBJ2-7; CDR3 length: 15; clone size: many; D gene: -; V gene: TRBV7-2; CDR3 DNA: TGTGCCAGCAGCTTAGCGGGAGTACGTTCCTACGAGCAGTACTTC; CDR3 protein: CASSLAGVRSYEQYF
J gene: TRBJ2-7; CDR3 length: 16; clone size: few; D gene: TRBD1; V gene: TRBV4-3; CDR3 DNA: TGCGCCAGCAGCCAAGATCGGGGACAGGGGGCGAGTGAGCAGTACTTC; CDR3 protein: CASSQDRGQGASEQYF
J gene: TRBJ2-3; CDR3 length: 14; clone size: -; D gene: -; V gene: TRBV7-7; CDR3 DNA: TGTGCCAGCAGCTTCTGGCCTCGGGCAGATACGCAGTATTTT; CDR3 protein: CASSFWPRADTQYF
J gene: TRBJ1-1; CDR3 length: 15; clone size: -; D gene: -; V gene: TRBV9; CDR3 DNA: TGTGCCAGCAGCGGTAGGGCGGGGGTTCACACTGAAGCTTTCTTT; CDR3 protein: CASSGRAGVHTEAFF
J gene: TRBJ1-5; CDR3 length: 14; clone size: -; D gene: -; V gene: TRBV27; CDR3 DNA: TGTGCCAGCAGTTTATCGCCAGTCAATCAGCCCCAGCATTTT; CDR3 protein: CASSLSPVNQPQHF
J gene: TRBJ1-1; CDR3 length: 14; clone size: many; D gene: -; V gene: TRBV29-1; CDR3 DNA: TGCAGCGTTGGTTGGACGGACGGCAACACTGAAGCTTTCTTT; CDR3 protein: CSVGWTDGNTEAFF
J gene: TRBJ2-5; CDR3 length: 15; clone size: many; D gene: TRBD2; V gene: TRBV10-3; CDR3 DNA: TGTGCCATCAGCGCGGGAGAATACACACAAGAGACCCAGTACTTC; CDR3 protein: CAISAGEYTQETQYF
J gene: TRBJ2-1; CDR3 length: 15; clone size: -; D gene: TRBD2; V gene: TRBV11-3; CDR3 DNA: TGTGCCAGCAGCTTAGAGGGTAGCGGGTACAATGAGCAGTTCTTC; CDR3 protein: CASSLEGSGYNEQFF
J gene: TRBJ2-1; CDR3 length: 14; clone size: few; D gene: -; V gene: TRBV4-3; CDR3 DNA: TGCGCCAGCAGCCAAGGGTGGTCCCCAAATGAGCAGTTCTTC; CDR3 protein: CASSQGWSPNEQFF
J gene: TRBJ2-7; CDR3 length: 13; clone size: -; D gene: -; V gene: TRBV6-1; CDR3 DNA: TGTCTAGTGGCGGGGCTGAGCTCCTACGAGCAGTACTTC; CDR3 protein: CLVAGLSSYEQYF
J gene: TRBJ2-1; CDR3 length: 16; clone size: -; D gene: TRBD1; V gene: TRBV2; CDR3 DNA: TGTGCCAGCAGTGGAGGGGGAGACAGGGGGTTGAATGAGCAGTTCTTC; CDR3 protein: CASSGGGDRGLNEQFF
J gene: TRBJ1-5; CDR3 length: 16; clone size: -; D gene: -; V gene: TRBV4-1; CDR3 DNA: TGCGCCAGCAGCCAAGAGGAGGCAGGGGGCAATCAGCCCCAGCATTTT; CDR3 protein: CASSQEEAGGNQPQHF
J gene: TRBJ1-5; CDR3 length: 14; clone size: -; D gene: TRBD1; V gene: TRBV5-5; CDR3 DNA: TGTGCCAGCAGCTGGGGACAGTTTGATCAGCCCCAGCATTTT; CDR3 protein: CASSWGQFDQPQHF
J gene: TRBJ2-1; CDR3 length: 15; clone size: many; D gene: TRBD2; V gene: TRBV27; CDR3 DNA: TGTGCCAGCAGCTACAGCGGGAGCTCCTACAATGAGCAGTTCTTC; CDR3 protein: CASSYSGSSYNEQFF
J gene: TRBJ2-5; CDR3 length: 13; clone size: -; D gene: TRBD2; V gene: TRBV6-1; CDR3 DNA: TGTGCCAGCATGGGGGGACTAGAAGAGACCCAGTACTTC; CDR3 protein: CASMGGLEETQYF
J gene: TRBJ2-7; CDR3 length: 12; clone size: few; D gene: -; V gene: TRBV5-6; CDR3 DNA: TGTGCCAGCAGCTTGCTGACCTACGAGCAGTACTTC; CDR3 protein: CASSLLTYEQYF
J gene: TRBJ1-2; CDR3 length: 12; clone size: -; D gene: TRBD1; V gene: TRBV12-3/TRBV12-4; CDR3 DNA: TGTGCCAGCACAGCAGGGGGCCGTGGCTACACCTTC; CDR3 protein: CASTAGGRGYTF
J gene: TRBJ1-1; CDR3 length: 12; clone size: -; D gene: -; V gene: TRBV14; CDR3 DNA: TGTGCCAGCAGCCAAAACCCCACGCGTGCTTTCTTT; CDR3 protein: CASSQNPTRAFF
J gene: TRBJ1-2; CDR3 length: 12; clone size: many; D gene: -; V gene: TRBV12-3/TRBV12-4; CDR3 DNA: TGTGCCAGCCCGGGACCGACCTATGGCTACACCTTC; CDR3 protein: CASPGPTYGYTF
J gene: TRBJ2-1; CDR3 length: 14; clone size: -; D gene: -; V gene: TRBV4-3; CDR3 DNA: TGCGCCAGCAGCCGTTTTATAGGCTACAATGAGCAGTTCTTC; CDR3 protein: CASSRFIGYNEQFF
J gene: TRBJ1-1; CDR3 length: 14; clone size: -; D gene: -; V gene: TRBV7-8; CDR3 DNA: TGTGCCAGCAGCTTAGCAGGGAACCGCATTGAAGCTTTCTTT; CDR3 protein: CASSLAGNRIEAFF
J gene: TRBJ2-1; CDR3 length: 14; clone size: -; D gene: -; V gene: TRBV6-1; CDR3 DNA: TGTGCCAGCTGGAGGGGGGACGGTTACAATGAGCAGTTCTTC; CDR3 protein: CASWRGDGYNEQFF
J gene: TRBJ2-2; CDR3 length: 15; clone size: many; D gene: TRBD2; V gene: TRBV4-3; CDR3 DNA: TGCGCCAGCAGCCCGGGAGGAGCGTACACCGGGGAGCTGTTTTTT; CDR3 protein: CASSPGGAYTGELFF
J gene: TRBJ2-1; CDR3 length: 15; clone size: many; D gene: -; V gene: TRBV4-3; CDR3 DNA: TGCGCCAGCAGCCAAGATACGAGCTCCTACAATGAGCAGTTCTTC; CDR3 protein: CASSQDTSSYNEQFF